This T cell receptor beta chain comes out of a study of control samples from healthy donors and cancer patients. TCRdb's copy holds only in-frame clones and misses some; the assay was immunoSEQ multiplex PCR. Altogether about 170,000 clones are present, about 90% being singletons, with the ten largest covering around 12%. The CDR3 runs 14 residues. Germline assignment: CDR1 SEHNR and CDR2 FQNEAQ (reference sequence). Trimming removed 5 bases from V and 1 base from J, with 12 bases in between. The chain has TRBV7-9 and TRBJ2-7; tentatively, D is TRBD1 (6 bases). Sequencing was performed on blood. The clonotype originates from a man aged 30-40 years in good health. The CDR3 nucleotides are TGTGCCAGCAGCGGGACACTCAATTCCTACGAGCAGTACTTC. It yields the protein CASSGTLNSYEQYF.